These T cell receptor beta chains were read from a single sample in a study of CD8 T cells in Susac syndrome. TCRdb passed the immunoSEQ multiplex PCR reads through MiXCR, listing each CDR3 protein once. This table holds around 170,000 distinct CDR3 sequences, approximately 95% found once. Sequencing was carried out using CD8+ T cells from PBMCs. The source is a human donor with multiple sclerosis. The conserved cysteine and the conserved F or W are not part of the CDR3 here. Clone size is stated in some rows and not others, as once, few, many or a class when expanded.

cdr3_aa: ASSLGIQEVPQY
j_call: TRBJ2-5
v_call: TRBV12-3/TRBV12-4
clone_size: .

cdr3_aa: ASSPREGGETQY
j_call: TRBJ2-5
v_call: TRBV18
clone_size: .

cdr3_aa: ASSLWVAGNEQF
j_call: TRBJ2-1
v_call: TRBV27
clone_size: .

cdr3_aa: SARTFNLPSGRETQY
j_call: TRBJ2-5
v_call: TRBV20-1
clone_size: once

cdr3_aa: SAWTSGGHYQETQY
j_call: TRBJ2-5
v_call: TRBV20-1
clone_size: .

cdr3_aa: SAATGTYEQY
j_call: TRBJ2-7
v_call: TRBV29-1
clone_size: .

cdr3_aa: SAEGRRRYEQY
j_call: TRBJ2-7
v_call: TRBV20-1
clone_size: .

cdr3_aa: ASSPGLAPDTQY
j_call: TRBJ2-3
v_call: TRBV6-5
clone_size: .

cdr3_aa: ASRPGVATGELF
j_call: TRBJ2-2
v_call: TRBV12-3/TRBV12-4
clone_size: .

cdr3_aa: ASSRTSRGAGELF
j_call: TRBJ2-2
v_call: TRBV9
clone_size: once

cdr3_aa: ASSETDTQY
j_call: TRBJ2-3
v_call: TRBV5-4
clone_size: .

cdr3_aa: SAPALGQGPEAF
j_call: TRBJ1-1
v_call: TRBV20-1
clone_size: .

cdr3_aa: ASSNPSAQSYEQY
j_call: TRBJ2-7
v_call: TRBV7-9
clone_size: .

cdr3_aa: ASSGGTGGFAEAF
j_call: TRBJ1-1
v_call: TRBV2
clone_size: .

cdr3_aa: ASSSDRGTQY
j_call: TRBJ2-3
v_call: TRBV28
clone_size: .

cdr3_aa: AWSVLATDTQY
j_call: TRBJ2-3
v_call: TRBV30
clone_size: .

cdr3_aa: SASWASVSYEQY
j_call: TRBJ2-7
v_call: TRBV20-1
clone_size: .

cdr3_aa: ASSQGVFYNEQF
j_call: TRBJ2-1
v_call: TRBV3-1
clone_size: .

cdr3_aa: ASSLGSTQY
j_call: TRBJ2-3
v_call: TRBV11-2
clone_size: .

cdr3_aa: ASSWGQPNTEAF
j_call: TRBJ1-1
v_call: TRBV28
clone_size: few

cdr3_aa: ASSLDSQLAF
j_call: TRBJ1-1
v_call: TRBV7-9
clone_size: once

cdr3_aa: ASSPETRLPYNEQF
j_call: TRBJ2-1
v_call: TRBV11-2
clone_size: .

cdr3_aa: SAGQGIYSKNEQY
j_call: TRBJ2-7
v_call: TRBV20-1
clone_size: .

cdr3_aa: SVASGENNEQF
j_call: TRBJ2-1
v_call: TRBV29-1
clone_size: .

cdr3_aa: AISDPSGSWYEQY
j_call: TRBJ2-7
v_call: TRBV10-3
clone_size: .

cdr3_aa: ASSPEEDSGVYEQY
j_call: TRBJ2-7
v_call: TRBV18
clone_size: .

cdr3_aa: AISESTRDTLGYEQY
j_call: TRBJ2-7
v_call: TRBV10-3
clone_size: .